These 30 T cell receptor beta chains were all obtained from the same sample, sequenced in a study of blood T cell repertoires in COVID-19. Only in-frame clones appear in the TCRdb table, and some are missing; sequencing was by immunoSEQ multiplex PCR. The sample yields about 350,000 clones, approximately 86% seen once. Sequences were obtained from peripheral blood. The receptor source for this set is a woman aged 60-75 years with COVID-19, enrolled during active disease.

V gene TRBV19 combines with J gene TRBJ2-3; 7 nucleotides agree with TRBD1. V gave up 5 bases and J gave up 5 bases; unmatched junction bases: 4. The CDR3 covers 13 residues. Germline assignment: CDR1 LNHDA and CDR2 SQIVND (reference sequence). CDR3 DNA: TGTGCCAGTAGTTCCAGGGGGATAGATACGCAGTATTTT. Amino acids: CASSSRGIDTQYF.

The CDR3 region is CASRAAGVTDTQYF. Written as DNA, the CDR3 is TGCGCCAGCAGGGCTGCCGGGGTCACAGATACGCAGTATTTT. The genes are TRBV5-1 and TRBJ2-3; possibly TRBD2 for D (5 bases). V was clipped by 5 bases and J by 2 bases, with 12 bases between them. The CDR3 loop spans 14 amino acids. Germline lookup yields CDR1 SGHRS and CDR2 YFSETQ.

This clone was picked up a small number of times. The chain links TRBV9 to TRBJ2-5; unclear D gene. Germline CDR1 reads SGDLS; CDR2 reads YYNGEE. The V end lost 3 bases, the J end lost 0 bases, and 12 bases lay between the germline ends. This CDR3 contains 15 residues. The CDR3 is CASSAASEYQETQYF. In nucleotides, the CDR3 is TGTGCCAGCAGCGCGGCTTCGGAGTACCAAGAGACCCAGTACTTC.

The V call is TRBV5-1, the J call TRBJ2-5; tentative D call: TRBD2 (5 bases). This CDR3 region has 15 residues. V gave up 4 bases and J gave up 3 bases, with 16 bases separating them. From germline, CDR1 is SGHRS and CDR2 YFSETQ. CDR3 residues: CASSRNTDYKETQYF. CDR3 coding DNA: TGCGCCAGCAGCCGAAATACAGACTACAAAGAGACCCAGTACTTC.

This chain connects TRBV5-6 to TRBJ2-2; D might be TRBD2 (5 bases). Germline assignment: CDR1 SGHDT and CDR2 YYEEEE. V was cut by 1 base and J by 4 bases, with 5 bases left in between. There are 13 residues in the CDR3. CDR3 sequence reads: CASSLTSTGELFF. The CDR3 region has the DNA TGTGCCAGCAGCTTGACTAGCACCGGGGAGCTGTTTTTT.

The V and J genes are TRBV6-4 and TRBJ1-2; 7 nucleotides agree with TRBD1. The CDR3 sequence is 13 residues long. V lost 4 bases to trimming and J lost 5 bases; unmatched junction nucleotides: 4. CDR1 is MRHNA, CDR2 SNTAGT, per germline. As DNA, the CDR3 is TGTGCCAGCAGTGTCAGACAGGGTTATGGCTACACCTTC. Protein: CASSVRQGYGYTF.

The CDR3 reads CASSQGLWDRAVGGNQPQHF. Written as DNA, the CDR3 is TGCGCCAGCAGTCAAGGGCTCTGGGACAGGGCGGTTGGAGGCAATCAGCCCCAGCATTTT. J is TRBJ1-5 and V is TRBV23-1; 9 bases are shared with TRBD1. TRBV23-1 belongs to the ORF category, with a function that is uncertain. Trimming at V came to 2 bases and at J to 2 bases, leaving 16 bases not matched to a gene. The CDR3 contains 20 residues.

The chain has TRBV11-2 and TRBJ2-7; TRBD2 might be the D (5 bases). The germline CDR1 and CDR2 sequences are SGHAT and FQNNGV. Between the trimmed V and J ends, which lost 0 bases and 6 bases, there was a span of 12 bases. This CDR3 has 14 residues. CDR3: CASSLDRLTPEQYF. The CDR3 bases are TGTGCCAGCAGCTTAGATCGACTAACCCCCGAGCAGTACTTC.

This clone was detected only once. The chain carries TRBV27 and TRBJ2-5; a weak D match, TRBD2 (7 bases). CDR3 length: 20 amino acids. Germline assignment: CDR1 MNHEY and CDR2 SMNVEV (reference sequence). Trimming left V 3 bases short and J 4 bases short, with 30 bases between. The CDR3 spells CASSFRRPAEGGASSETQYF. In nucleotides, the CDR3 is TGTGCCAGCAGTTTTCGCCGGCCCGCCGAGGGGGGGGCCAGTTCAGAGACCCAGTACTTC.

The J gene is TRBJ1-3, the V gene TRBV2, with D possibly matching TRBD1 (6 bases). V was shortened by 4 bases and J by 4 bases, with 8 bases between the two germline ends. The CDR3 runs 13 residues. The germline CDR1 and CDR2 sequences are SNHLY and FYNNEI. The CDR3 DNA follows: TGTGCCAGCAGTGCAGGGGACGGAAACACCATATATTTT. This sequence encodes CASSAGDGNTIYF.

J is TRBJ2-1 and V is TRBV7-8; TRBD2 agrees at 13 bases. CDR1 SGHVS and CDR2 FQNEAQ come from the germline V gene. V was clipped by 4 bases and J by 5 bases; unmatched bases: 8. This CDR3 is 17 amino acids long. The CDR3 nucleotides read TGTGCCAGCAGCTCCAGCACTAGCGGGGGGGCCAACAATGAGCAGTTCTTC. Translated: CASSSSTSGGANNEQFF. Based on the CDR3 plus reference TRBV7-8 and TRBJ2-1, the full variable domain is GAGVSQSPRYKVAKRGQDVALRCDPISGHVSLFWYQQALGQGPEFLTYFQNEAQLDKSGLPSDRFFAERPEGSVSTLKIQRTQQEDSAVYLCASSSSTSGGANNEQFFGPGTRLTVL.

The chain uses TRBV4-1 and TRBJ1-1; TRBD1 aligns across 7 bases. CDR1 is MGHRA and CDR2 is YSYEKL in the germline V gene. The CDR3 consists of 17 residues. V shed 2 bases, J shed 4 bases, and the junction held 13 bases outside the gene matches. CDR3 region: CASSQNHRGLGSTEAFF. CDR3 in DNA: TGCGCCAGCAGCCAAAACCACAGGGGTCTGGGGTCCACTGAAGCTTTCTTT.

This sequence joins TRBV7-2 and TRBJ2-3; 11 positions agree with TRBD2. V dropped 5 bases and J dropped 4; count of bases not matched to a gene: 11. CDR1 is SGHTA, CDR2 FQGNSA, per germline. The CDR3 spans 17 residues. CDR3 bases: TGTGCCAGCAGCGCCTACCTTAGCGGGGGGGCCGCAGATACGCAGTATTTT. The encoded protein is CASSAYLSGGAADTQYF.

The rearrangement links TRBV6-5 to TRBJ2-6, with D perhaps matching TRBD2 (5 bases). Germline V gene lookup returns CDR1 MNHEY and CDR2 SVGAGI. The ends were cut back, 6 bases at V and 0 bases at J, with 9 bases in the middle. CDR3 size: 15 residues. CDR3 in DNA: TGTGCCAGCAGATTTGGGAGCTCTGGGGCCAACGTCCTGACTTTC. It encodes CASRFGSSGANVLTF.

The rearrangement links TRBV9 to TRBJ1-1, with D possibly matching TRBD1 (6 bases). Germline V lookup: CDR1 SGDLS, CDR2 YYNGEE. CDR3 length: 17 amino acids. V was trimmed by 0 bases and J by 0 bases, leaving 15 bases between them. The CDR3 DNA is TGTGCCAGCAGCGTAGATACCCAGGGGCGGGTGAACACTGAAGCTTTCTTT. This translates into CASSVDTQGRVNTEAFF.

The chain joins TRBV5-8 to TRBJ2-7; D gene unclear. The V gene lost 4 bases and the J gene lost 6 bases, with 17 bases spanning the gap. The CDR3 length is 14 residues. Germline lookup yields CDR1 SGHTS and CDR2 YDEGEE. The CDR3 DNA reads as TGTGCCAGCAGCCACCTAGGAGCCCCAATCGAGCAGTACTTC. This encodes CASSHLGAPIEQYF.

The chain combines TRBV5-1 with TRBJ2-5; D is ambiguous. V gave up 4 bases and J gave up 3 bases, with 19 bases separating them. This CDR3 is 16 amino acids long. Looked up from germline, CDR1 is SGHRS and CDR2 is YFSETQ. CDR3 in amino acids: CASSHGLTFREETQYF. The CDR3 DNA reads TGCGCCAGCAGCCATGGGTTGACCTTTCGGGAAGAGACCCAGTACTTC.

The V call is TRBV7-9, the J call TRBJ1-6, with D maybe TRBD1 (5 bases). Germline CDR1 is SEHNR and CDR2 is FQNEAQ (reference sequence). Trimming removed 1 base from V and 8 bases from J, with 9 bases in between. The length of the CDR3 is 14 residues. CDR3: CASSLEGAYSPLHF. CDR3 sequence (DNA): TGTGCCAGCAGCTTAGAAGGGGCCTATTCACCCCTCCACTTT.

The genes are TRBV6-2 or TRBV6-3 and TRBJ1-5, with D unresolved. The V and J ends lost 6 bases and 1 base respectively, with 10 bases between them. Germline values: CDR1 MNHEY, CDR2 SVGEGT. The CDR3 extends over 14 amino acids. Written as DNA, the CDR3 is TGTGCCAGCAGCCCCGAACAGAGCAATCAGCCCCAGCATTTT. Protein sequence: CASSPEQSNQPQHF.

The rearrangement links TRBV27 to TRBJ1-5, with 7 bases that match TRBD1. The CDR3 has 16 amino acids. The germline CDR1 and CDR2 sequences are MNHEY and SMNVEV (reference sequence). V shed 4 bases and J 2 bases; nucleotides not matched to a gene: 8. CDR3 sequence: CASSSRWDRRNQPQHF. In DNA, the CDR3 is TGTGCCAGCAGTTCCCGGTGGGACAGACGCAATCAGCCCCAGCATTTT.

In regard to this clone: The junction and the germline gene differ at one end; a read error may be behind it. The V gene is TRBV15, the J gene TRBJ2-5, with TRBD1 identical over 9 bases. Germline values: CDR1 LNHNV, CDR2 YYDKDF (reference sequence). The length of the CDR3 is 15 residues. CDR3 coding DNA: TGTGCCACAAGCAACCACAGGGGGCTACAAGAGACCCAGTACTTC. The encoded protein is CATSNHRGLQETQYF.

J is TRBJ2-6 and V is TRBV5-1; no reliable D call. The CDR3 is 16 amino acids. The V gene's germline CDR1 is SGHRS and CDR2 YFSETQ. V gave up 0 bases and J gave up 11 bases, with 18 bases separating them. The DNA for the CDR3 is TGCGCCAGCAGCTTGGTTTCGTACATCGCGGCGGACGTCCTGACTTTC. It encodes CASSLVSYIAADVLTF.

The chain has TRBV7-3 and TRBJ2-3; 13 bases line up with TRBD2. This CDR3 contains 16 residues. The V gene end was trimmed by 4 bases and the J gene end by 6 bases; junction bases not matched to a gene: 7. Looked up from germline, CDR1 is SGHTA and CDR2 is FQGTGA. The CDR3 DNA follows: TGTGCCAGCAGCTCCGGACTAGCGGGGGCGGTTGATACGCAGTATTTT. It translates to CASSSGLAGAVDTQYF.

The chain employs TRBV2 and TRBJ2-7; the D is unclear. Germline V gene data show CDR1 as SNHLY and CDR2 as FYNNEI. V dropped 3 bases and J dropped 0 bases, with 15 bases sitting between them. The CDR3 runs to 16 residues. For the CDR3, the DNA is TGTGCCAGCAGTGATTCGCCCCCCCAGGTCTCCTACGAGCAGTACTTC. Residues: CASSDSPPQVSYEQYF.

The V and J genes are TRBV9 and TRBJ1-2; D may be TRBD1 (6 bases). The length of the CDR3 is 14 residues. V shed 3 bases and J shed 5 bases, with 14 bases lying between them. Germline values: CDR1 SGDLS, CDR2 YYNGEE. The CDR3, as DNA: TGTGCCAGCAGCGGGAGCTGGGACATTTATGGCTACACCTTC. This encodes CASSGSWDIYGYTF.

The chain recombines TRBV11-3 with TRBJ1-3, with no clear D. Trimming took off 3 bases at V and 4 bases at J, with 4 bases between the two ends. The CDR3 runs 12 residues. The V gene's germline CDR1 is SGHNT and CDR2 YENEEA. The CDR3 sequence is CASSFLGNTIYF. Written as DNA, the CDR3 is TGTGCCAGCAGCTTCCTAGGAAACACCATATATTTT.

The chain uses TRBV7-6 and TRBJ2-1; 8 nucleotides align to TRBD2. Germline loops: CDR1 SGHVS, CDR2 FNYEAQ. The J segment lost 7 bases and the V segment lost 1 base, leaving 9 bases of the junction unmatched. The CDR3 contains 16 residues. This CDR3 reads CASSLVATSGANEQFF. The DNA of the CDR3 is TGTGCCAGCAGCTTAGTAGCCACTAGCGGAGCGAATGAGCAGTTCTTC.

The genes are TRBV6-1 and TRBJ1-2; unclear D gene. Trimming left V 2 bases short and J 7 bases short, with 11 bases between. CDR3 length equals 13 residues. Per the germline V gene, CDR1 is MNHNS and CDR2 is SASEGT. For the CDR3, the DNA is TGTGCCAGCAGTGAAACACGAGGGCGTGGCTACACCTTC. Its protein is CASSETRGRGYTF.

The DNA of the CDR3 is TGTGCCTGGAGCCTAGGGGGCGCTCGGTATGGCTACACCTTC. This translates into CAWSLGGARYGYTF. This chain joins TRBV30 and TRBJ1-2, with 7 bases identical to TRBD1. The CDR3 has 14 amino acids. Germline trimming cut 3 bases from V and 5 bases from J; bases unmatched to any gene: 9. Germline CDR1 is GTSNPN and CDR2 is SVGIG (reference sequence).

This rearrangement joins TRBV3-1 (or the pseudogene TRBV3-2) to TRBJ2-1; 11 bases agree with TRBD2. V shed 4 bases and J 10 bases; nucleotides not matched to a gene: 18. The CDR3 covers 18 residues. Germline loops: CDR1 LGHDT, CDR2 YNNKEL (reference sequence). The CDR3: CASSPRLAGGPLGTEQFF. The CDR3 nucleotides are TGTGCCAGCAGCCCGCGCCTAGCGGGGGGCCCCCTAGGCACGGAGCAGTTCTTC.